This T cell receptor (beta chain) was observed in a study of vaccination and CD4 T cells after COVID-19. Study-level findings and limits: Median SARS-CoV-2-reactive clonotype numbers rose nonsignificantly, about 20 to 38. Convalescent patients studied were relatively few, and early post-infection timepoints were absent.

CD4+ T cells that had been cultured provided DNA sequenced with the Oncomine TCR Beta short-read assay. In this case, cultured CD4+ T cells provided the extracted genomic DNA. Each CDR3 protein gets one entry after TCRdb re-called the PCR reads with MiXCR. The data contain about 19,000 distinct CDR3 sequences, around 41% of them singletons. The CDR3 contains 11 residues. Between the trimmed V and J ends, which lost 3 bases and 9 bases, there was a span of 7 bases. Germline V lookup: CDR1 SGHAT, CDR2 FQNNGV. Worth noting for this clonotype: No antigen is known for it.

The treatment is: approximately 9-day PBMC culture with coronavirus spike peptide pools or control peptides (ViraFEST assay). TCRs were sequenced by ViraFEST after antigen-specific T cells had been expanded with peptide pools. This rearrangement joins TRBV11-2 to TRBJ2-3; D uncertain. The sequencing input was cultured CD4+ T cells from blood. The sequence derives from a human donor with COVID-19. The CDR3 sequence is CASSLQSTQYF. As DNA, the CDR3 is TGTGCCAGCAGCTTGCAATCCACGCAGTATTTT.